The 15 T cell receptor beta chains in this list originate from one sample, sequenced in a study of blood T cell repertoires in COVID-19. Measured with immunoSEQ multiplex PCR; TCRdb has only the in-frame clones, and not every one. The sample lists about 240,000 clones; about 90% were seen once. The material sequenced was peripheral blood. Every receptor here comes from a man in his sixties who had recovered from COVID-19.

CDR3 loop: CASSVSRGNSPLHF. CDR3 nucleotide sequence: TGTGCCAGCAGTGTGTCCAGGGGAAATTCACCCCTCCACTTT. This rearrangement joins TRBV2 to TRBJ1-6; tentative D call: TRBD1 (6 bases). Trimming shortened V by 4 bases and J by 7 bases, and 11 bases separated the two germline ends. Germline V gene data show CDR1 as SNHLY and CDR2 as FYNNEI. This CDR3 contains 14 residues.

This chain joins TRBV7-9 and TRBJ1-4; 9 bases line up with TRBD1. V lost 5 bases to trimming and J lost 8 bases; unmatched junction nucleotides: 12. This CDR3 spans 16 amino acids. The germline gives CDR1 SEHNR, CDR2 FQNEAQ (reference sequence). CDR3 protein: CASSLDPGQGEEKLFF. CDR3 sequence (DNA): TGTGCCAGCAGCCTAGACCCGGGACAGGGAGAAGAAAAACTGTTTTTT.

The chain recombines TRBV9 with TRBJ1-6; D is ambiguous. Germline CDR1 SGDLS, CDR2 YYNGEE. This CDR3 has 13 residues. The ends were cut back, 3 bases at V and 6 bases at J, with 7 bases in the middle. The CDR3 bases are TGTGCCAGCAGCGCGACGGGTAATTCACCCCTCCACTTT. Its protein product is CASSATGNSPLHF. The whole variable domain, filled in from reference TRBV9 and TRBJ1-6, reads DSGVTQTPKHLITATGQRVTLRCSPRSGDLSVYWYQQSLDQGLQFLIQYYNGEERAKGNILERFSAQQFPDLHSELNLSSLELGDSALYFCASSATGNSPLHFGNGTRLTVT.

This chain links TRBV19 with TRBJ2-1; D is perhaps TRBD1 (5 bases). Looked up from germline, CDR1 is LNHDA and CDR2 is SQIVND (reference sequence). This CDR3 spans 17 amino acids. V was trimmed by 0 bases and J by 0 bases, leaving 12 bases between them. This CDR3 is CASSIERGASSYNEQFF. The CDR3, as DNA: TGTGCCAGTAGTATAGAAAGGGGCGCGAGCTCCTACAATGAGCAGTTCTTC. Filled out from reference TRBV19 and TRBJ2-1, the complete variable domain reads DGGITQSPKYLFRKEGQNVTLSCEQNLNHDAMYWYRQDPGQGLRLIYYSQIVNDFQKGDIAEGYSVSREKKESFPLTVTSAQKNPTAFYLCASSIERGASSYNEQFFGPGTRLTVL.

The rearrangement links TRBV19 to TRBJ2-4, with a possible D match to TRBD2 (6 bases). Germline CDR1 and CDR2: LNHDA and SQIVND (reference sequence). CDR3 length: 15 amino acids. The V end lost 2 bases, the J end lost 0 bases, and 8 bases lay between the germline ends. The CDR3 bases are TGTGCCAGTAGTATATTTAGCGGAGCCAAAAACATTCAGTACTTC. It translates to CASSIFSGAKNIQYF. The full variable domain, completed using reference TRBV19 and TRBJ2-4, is DGGITQSPKYLFRKEGQNVTLSCEQNLNHDAMYWYRQDPGQGLRLIYYSQIVNDFQKGDIAEGYSVSREKKESFPLTVTSAQKNPTAFYLCASSIFSGAKNIQYFGAGTRLSVL.

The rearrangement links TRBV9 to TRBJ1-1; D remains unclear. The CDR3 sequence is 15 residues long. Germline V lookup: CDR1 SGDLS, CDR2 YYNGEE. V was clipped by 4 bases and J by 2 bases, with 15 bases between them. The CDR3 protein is CASSPAMGLNTEAFF. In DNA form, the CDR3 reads TGTGCCAGCAGCCCAGCGATGGGTTTAAACACTGAAGCTTTCTTT.

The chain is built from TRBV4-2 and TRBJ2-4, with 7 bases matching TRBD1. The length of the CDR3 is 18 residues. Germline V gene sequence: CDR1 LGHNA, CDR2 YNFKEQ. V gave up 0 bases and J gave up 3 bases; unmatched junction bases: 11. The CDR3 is CASSQEEAGGTNKNIQYF. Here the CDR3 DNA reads TGTGCCAGCAGCCAAGAGGAGGCAGGGGGTACTAACAAAAACATTCAGTACTTC.

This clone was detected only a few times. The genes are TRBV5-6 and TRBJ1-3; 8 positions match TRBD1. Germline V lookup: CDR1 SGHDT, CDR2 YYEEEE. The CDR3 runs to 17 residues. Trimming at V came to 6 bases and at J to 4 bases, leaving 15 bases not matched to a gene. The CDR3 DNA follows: TGTGCCAGCACCGATTCCGGACAGGGCGTGTGGGGAAACACCATATATTTT. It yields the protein CASTDSGQGVWGNTIYF.

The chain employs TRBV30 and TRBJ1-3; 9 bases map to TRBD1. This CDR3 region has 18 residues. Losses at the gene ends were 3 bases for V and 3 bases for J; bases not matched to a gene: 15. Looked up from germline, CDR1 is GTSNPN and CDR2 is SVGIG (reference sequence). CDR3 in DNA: TGTGCCTGGAGGGGCCCGGGACAGGGAGTCCCCTTTGGAAACACCATATATTTT. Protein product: CAWRGPGQGVPFGNTIYF. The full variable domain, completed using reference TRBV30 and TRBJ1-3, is SQTIHQWPATLVQPVGSPLSLECTVEGTSNPNLYWYRQAAGRGLQLLFYSVGIGQISSEVPQNLSASRPQDRQFILSSKKLLLSDSGFYLCAWRGPGQGVPFGNTIYFGEGSWLTVV.

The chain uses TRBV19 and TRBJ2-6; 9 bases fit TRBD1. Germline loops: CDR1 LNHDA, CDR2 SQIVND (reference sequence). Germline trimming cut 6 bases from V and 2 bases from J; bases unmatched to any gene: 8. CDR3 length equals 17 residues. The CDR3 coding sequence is TGTGCCAGTAGCGACGTCCGGGACAGGGCTGGGGCCAACGTCCTGACTTTC. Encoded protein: CASSDVRDRAGANVLTF.

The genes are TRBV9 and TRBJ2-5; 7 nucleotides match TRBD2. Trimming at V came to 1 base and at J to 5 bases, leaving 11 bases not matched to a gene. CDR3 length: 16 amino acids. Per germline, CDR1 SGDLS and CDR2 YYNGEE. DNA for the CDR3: TGTGCCAGCAGCGTAACCAGTCAGGGAGGGGCTGAGACCCAGTACTTC. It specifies CASSVTSQGGAETQYF. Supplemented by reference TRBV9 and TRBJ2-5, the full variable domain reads DSGVTQTPKHLITATGQRVTLRCSPRSGDLSVYWYQQSLDQGLQFLIQYYNGEERAKGNILERFSAQQFPDLHSELNLSSLELGDSALYFCASSVTSQGGAETQYFGPGTRLLVL.

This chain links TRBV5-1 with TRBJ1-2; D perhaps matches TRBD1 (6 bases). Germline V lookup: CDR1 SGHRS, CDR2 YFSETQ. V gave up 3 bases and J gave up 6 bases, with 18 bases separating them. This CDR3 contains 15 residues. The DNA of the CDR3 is TGCGCCAGCAGCTCAAGGGGGATAGTAAGTGATGGCTACACCTTC. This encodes CASSSRGIVSDGYTF.

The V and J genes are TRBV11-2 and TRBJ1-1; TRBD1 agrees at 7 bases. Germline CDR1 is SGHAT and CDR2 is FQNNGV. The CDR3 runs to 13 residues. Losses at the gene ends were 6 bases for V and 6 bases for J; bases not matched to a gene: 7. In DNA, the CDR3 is TGTGCCAGCAGTTCACAGGGGATGGCTGAAGCTTTCTTT. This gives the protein CASSSQGMAEAFF.

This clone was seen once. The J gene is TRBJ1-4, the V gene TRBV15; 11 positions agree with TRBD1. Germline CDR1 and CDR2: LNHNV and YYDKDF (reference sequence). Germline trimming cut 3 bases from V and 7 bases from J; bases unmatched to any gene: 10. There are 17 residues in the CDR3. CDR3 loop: CATSRDSPGQGGEKLFF. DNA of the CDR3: TGTGCCACCAGCAGGGATAGCCCGGGACAGGGGGGTGAAAAACTGTTTTTT.

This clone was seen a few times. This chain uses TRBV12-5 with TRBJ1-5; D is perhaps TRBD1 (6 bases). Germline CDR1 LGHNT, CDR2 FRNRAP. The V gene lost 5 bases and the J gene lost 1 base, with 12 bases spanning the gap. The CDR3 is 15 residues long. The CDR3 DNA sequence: TGTGCTAGTGGTAACATGGACAGAAGCAATCAGCCCCAGCATTTT. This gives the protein CASGNMDRSNQPQHF.